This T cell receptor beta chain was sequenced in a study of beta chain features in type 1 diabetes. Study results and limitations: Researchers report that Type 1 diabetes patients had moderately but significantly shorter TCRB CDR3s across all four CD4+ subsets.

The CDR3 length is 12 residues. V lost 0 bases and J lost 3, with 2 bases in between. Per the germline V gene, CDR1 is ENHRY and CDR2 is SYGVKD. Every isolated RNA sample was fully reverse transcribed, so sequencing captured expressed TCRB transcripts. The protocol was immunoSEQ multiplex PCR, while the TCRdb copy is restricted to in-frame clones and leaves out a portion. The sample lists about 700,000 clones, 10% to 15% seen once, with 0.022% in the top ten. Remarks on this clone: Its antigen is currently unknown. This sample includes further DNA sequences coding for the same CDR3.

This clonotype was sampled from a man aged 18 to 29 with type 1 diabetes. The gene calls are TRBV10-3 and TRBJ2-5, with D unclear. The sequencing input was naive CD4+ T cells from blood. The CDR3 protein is CAISESEETQYF. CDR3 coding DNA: TGTGCCATCAGTGAGTCCGAAGAGACCCAGTACTTC.